These 14 T cell receptor beta chains originate from one sample sequenced in a study of PD-1 blockade in classical Hodgkin lymphoma. Each and every patient relapsed after autologous stem cell transplantation, and patients got differing brentuximab vedotin exposure. Sequencing used immunoSEQ multiplex PCR; TCRdb keeps in-frame clones, though not all of them. The repertoire holds about 36,000 clones, with approximately 69% as singletons. Specimen: peripheral blood mononuclear cells (PBMCs), collected before the second cycle of nivolumab. The receptors originated from a human donor with classical Hodgkin lymphoma.

The sample holds one count of this clone. The chain employs TRBV6-6 and TRBJ2-1; D may be TRBD1 (6 bases). This CDR3 region has 15 residues. Trimming stripped 2 bases from V and 0 bases from J, with 8 bases between. Germline V lookup: CDR1 MNHNY, CDR2 SVGAGI (reference sequence). This CDR3 is CASSYTGSSYNEQFF. CDR3 coding DNA: TGTGCCAGCAGTTACACAGGGAGCTCCTACAATGAGCAGTTCTTC.

The genes are TRBV7-9 and TRBJ1-1, with D unclear. V lost 6 bases to trimming and J lost 6 bases, with 17 bases between them. CDR1 is SEHNR and CDR2 is FQNEAQ in the germline V gene (reference sequence). This CDR3 spans 14 amino acids. CDR3 residues: CASRPQASGAEAFF. The CDR3 DNA sequence: TGTGCCAGCAGACCCCAGGCGAGTGGGGCTGAAGCTTTCTTT.

V gene TRBV2 combines with J gene TRBJ1-3; D unclear. CDR3 length equals 14 residues. V lost 4 bases and J lost 0, with 7 bases in between. Germline CDR1 SNHLY, CDR2 FYNNEI. The CDR3 DNA follows: TGTGCCAGCAGTGGGACTTTCTCTGGAAACACCATATATTTT. It is translated as CASSGTFSGNTIYF. Filled out from reference TRBV2 and TRBJ1-3, the complete variable domain reads EPEVTQTPSHQVTQMGQEVILRCVPISNHLYFYWYRQILGQKVEFLVSFYNNEISEKSEIFDDQFSVERPDGSNFTLKIRSTKLEDSAMYFCASSGTFSGNTIYFGEGSWLTVV.

The V gene is TRBV5-5, the J gene TRBJ2-3, with 12 bases fitting TRBD1. The CDR3 extends over 16 amino acids. The germline CDR1 and CDR2 sequences are SGHKS and YYEKEE (reference sequence). J gave up 5 bases and V 3 bases, and 7 bases lay outside the gene matches. For the CDR3, the DNA is TGTGCCAGCAGCTATTTCGGGGACAGGGGGCAAGATACGCAGTATTTT. This codes for CASSYFGDRGQDTQYF.

This clone was observed a few times. This chain uses TRBV11-2 with TRBJ1-1; TRBD1 aligns across 9 bases. Germline CDR1 is SGHAT and CDR2 is FQNNGV. This CDR3 is built from 15 residues. J lost 6 bases, V lost 4 bases, and 9 bases had no gene match. The CDR3, as DNA: TGTGCCAGCAGCTCCTACAGGGGGCCCGGCGCTGAAGCTTTCTTT. Translated, it gives CASSSYRGPGAEAFF. Looking up the rest from reference TRBV11-2 and TRBJ1-1 gives the full variable domain: EAGVAQSPRYKIIEKRQSVAFWCNPISGHATLYWYQQILGQGPKLLIQFQNNGVVDDSQLPKDRFSAERLKGVDSTLKIQPAKLEDSAVYLCASSSYRGPGAEAFFGQGTRLTVV.

The chain carries TRBV6-6 and TRBJ2-7, with no clear D. The germline V gene has CDR1 MNHNY and CDR2 SVGAGI (reference sequence). This CDR3 has 13 residues. Trimming left V 2 bases short and J 3 bases short, with 8 bases between. In DNA, the CDR3 is TGTGCCAGCAGTTACGCCCAAGTCTACGAGCAGTACTTC. Its translation is CASSYAQVYEQYF.

The chain is built from TRBV19 and TRBJ1-6; D unresolved. Germline CDR1 LNHDA, CDR2 SQIVND (reference sequence). There are 15 residues in the CDR3. V gave up 4 bases and J gave up 7 bases, with 14 bases separating them. CDR3 bases: TGTGCCAGTAGTACCGTGGGAGCCCTCAATTCACCCCTCCACTTT. The encoded protein is CASSTVGALNSPLHF.

The rearrangement uses TRBV7-2 and TRBJ1-6, with a weak D call TRBD1 (5 bases). From germline, CDR1 is SGHTA and CDR2 FQGNSA. V was clipped by 5 bases and J by 9 bases, with 14 bases between them. This CDR3 contains 14 residues. CDR3 bases: TGTGCCAGCAGCCCCAGGGCTGGTATTTCACCCCTCCACTTT. Protein: CASSPRAGISPLHF.

The chain carries TRBV23-1 and TRBJ2-5, with 7 bases identical to TRBD1. TRBV23-1 is classed as an ORF, of uncertain function. CDR3 size: 17 residues. The V gene end was trimmed by 4 bases and the J gene end by 5 bases; junction bases not matched to a gene: 16. The CDR3 is CASSLPGTEGSPETQYF. CDR3 sequence (DNA): TGCGCCAGCAGTCTGCCCGGGACAGAGGGATCGCCCGAGACCCAGTACTTC.

The chain links TRBV4-3 to TRBJ2-6; 8 nucleotides agree with TRBD2. Germline CDR1 is LGHNA and CDR2 is YSLEER. The CDR3 sequence is 19 residues long. V gave up 1 base and J gave up 0 bases; unmatched junction bases: 8. Written as DNA, the CDR3 is TGCGCCAGCAGCCAAGTCGGGGGGGAGGGGGGCTCTGGGGCCAACGTCCTGACTTTC. Translation gives CASSQVGGEGGSGANVLTF.

The chain carries TRBV4-2 and TRBJ1-4; D is ambiguous. Germline CDR1 LGHNA, CDR2 YNFKEQ. The V gene lost 0 bases and the J gene lost 7 bases, with 15 bases spanning the gap. CDR3 length equals 16 residues. The CDR3: CASSQDLAFTSEKLFF. In DNA form, the CDR3 reads TGTGCCAGCAGCCAAGATTTGGCATTCACAAGTGAAAAACTGTTTTTT.

The rearrangement links TRBV6-5 to TRBJ1-4; TRBD1 matches 7 bases. Per germline, CDR1 MNHEY and CDR2 SVGAGI. There are 15 residues in the CDR3. The V and J ends lost 5 bases and 1 base, in that order; junction bases with no gene match: 4. CDR3 loop: CASSPGTVTNEKLFF. CDR3 coding DNA: TGTGCCAGCAGTCCCGGGACAGTAACTAATGAAAAACTGTTTTTT.

The genes are TRBV28 and TRBJ1-2; no clear D gene. Germline values: CDR1 MDHEN, CDR2 SYDVKM. The germline V and J ends were trimmed by 5 bases and 8 bases, with 12 bases remaining between them. This CDR3 is built from 12 residues. In DNA form, the CDR3 reads TGTGCCAGCAGTAGGAGAGGTGAGGGCTACACCTTC. It yields the protein CASSRRGEGYTF.

The chain is built from TRBV20-1 and TRBJ2-5; D unresolved. The DNA matches TRBJ2-7 better at its end, which makes the J call doubtful. Per germline, CDR1 DFQATT and CDR2 SNEGSKA (reference sequence). The CDR3 contains 11 residues. The CDR3 loop is CSVPGRYEQYF. The CDR3 nucleotides read TGCAGTGTTCCTGGGCGCTACGAGCAGTACTTC.